These 26 T cell receptor beta chains share one sample of origin, sequenced in a study of shared clonotypes between healthy human individuals. Using immunoSEQ multiplex PCR, the repertoire was profiled, and TCRdb retains in-frame clones only, with some absent. The sample has about 2.4 million clones, 80% to 95% seen once. Sample: naive CD4+ T cells from PBMCs. The subset: CD45RA+ positively selected. The receptors derive from a man aged 18 to 29 in good health. Some clones in this sample may be carry-over from other donors' samples.

This chain joins TRBV5-1 and TRBJ2-1; D could derive from TRBD1 or TRBD2 (5 bases each). The germline V gene has CDR1 SGHRS and CDR2 YFSETQ. V was cut by 2 bases and J by 2 bases, with 14 bases left in between. This CDR3 spans 16 amino acids. Here the CDR3 DNA reads TGCGCCAGCAGCTTTCACGGGGCGGGCACCTACAATGAGCAGTTCTTC. It is translated as CASSFHGAGTYNEQFF. Supplemented by reference TRBV5-1 and TRBJ2-1, the full variable domain reads KAGVTQTPRYLIKTRGQQVTLSCSPISGHRSVSWYQQTPGQGLQFLFEYFSETQRNKGNFPGRFSGRQFSNSRSEMNVSTLELGDSALYLCASSFHGAGTYNEQFFGPGTRLTVL.

V is TRBV28 and J is TRBJ2-2; TRBD2 agrees at 9 bases. Trimming removed 2 bases from V and 7 bases from J; junction bases left unmatched: 5. There are 15 residues in the CDR3. Germline V gene lookup returns CDR1 MDHEN and CDR2 SYDVKM. The CDR3 DNA follows: TGTGCCAGCAGTTTAGGCTTAGCGGGAGTCGGGGAGCTGTTTTTT. It codes for CASSLGLAGVGELFF.

The chain uses TRBV5-1 and TRBJ2-5; 9 bases are a match to TRBD1. The V gene end was trimmed by 3 bases and the J gene end by 2 bases; junction bases not matched to a gene: 8. The V gene's germline CDR1 is SGHRS and CDR2 YFSETQ. The CDR3 has 16 residues. In DNA, the CDR3 is TGCGCCAGCAGCTCGACAGGGGGTCGACTTCAAGAGACCCAGTACTTC. It yields the protein CASSSTGGRLQETQYF.

This clone occurred once. The rearrangement links TRBV28 to TRBJ2-7, with D perhaps matching TRBD2 (7 bases). This CDR3 comprises 14 residues. Germline CDR1 reads MDHEN; CDR2 reads SYDVKM. V was trimmed by 11 bases and J by 2 bases, leaving 19 bases between them. CDR3: CAHGGGGKPYEQYF. The CDR3 coding sequence is TGTGCCCACGGAGGGGGGGGCAAACCCTACGAGCAGTACTTC. Supplemented by reference TRBV28 and TRBJ2-7, the full variable domain reads DVKVTQSSRYLVKRTGEKVFLECVQDMDHENMFWYRQDPGLGLRLIYFSYDVKMKEKGDIPEGYSVSREKKERFSLILESASTNQTSMYLCAHGGGGKPYEQYFGPGTRLTVT.

The V call is TRBV5-1, the J call TRBJ2-1; TRBD2 is a possible D gene (6 bases). The V gene's germline CDR1 is SGHRS and CDR2 YFSETQ. Deletions cut 4 bases from V and 0 bases from J, with 14 bases between. The CDR3 has 16 amino acids. CDR3 sequence: CASSPREASSYNEQFF. In nucleotides, the CDR3 is TGCGCCAGCAGCCCCAGGGAGGCCAGCTCCTACAATGAGCAGTTCTTC.

The chain has TRBV27 and TRBJ2-7, with D perhaps TRBD2 (5 bases). CDR1 is MNHEY and CDR2 is SMNVEV in the germline V gene (reference sequence). The CDR3 has 12 amino acids. V was clipped by 5 bases and J by 7 bases, with 12 bases between them. The CDR3 here is CASSTLLGEQYF. CDR3 nucleotides: TGTGCCAGCAGTACGTTACTAGGGGAGCAGTACTTC.

The chain recombines TRBV4-1 with TRBJ2-5; 12 bases agree with TRBD1. The ends lost 1 base at V and 4 bases at J; junction bases unmatched: 4. Germline V gene sequence: CDR1 MGHRA, CDR2 YSYEKL. The CDR3 covers 16 residues. In DNA, the CDR3 is TGCGCCAGCAGCCAAGTAGGGACAGGGGGCAGAGAGACCCAGTACTTC. Translated: CASSQVGTGGRETQYF.

The rearrangement links TRBV30 to TRBJ2-5; TRBD1 might be the D (6 bases). The V and J ends lost 4 bases and 4 bases respectively, with 13 bases between them. The CDR3 has 13 amino acids. Per the germline V gene, CDR1 is GTSNPN and CDR2 is SVGIG (reference sequence). DNA for the CDR3: TGTGCCTGGACGGGCAGGGGTGGAGAGACCCAGTACTTC. Translating it yields CAWTGRGGETQYF. The complete variable domain, with remaining parts taken from reference TRBV30 and TRBJ2-5, reads SQTIHQWPATLVQPVGSPLSLECTVEGTSNPNLYWYRQAAGRGLQLLFYSVGIGQISSEVPQNLSASRPQDRQFILSSKKLLLSDSGFYLCAWTGRGGETQYFGPGTRLLVL.

Written as DNA, the CDR3 is TGCGCCAGCAGCAGAGAGGGAGAGACCCAGTACTTC. This codes for CASSREGETQYF. The V and J genes are TRBV5-1 and TRBJ2-5; the D gene is possibly TRBD2 (5 bases). Trimming cost V 4 bases and J 4 bases, with 8 bases left between them. The germline V gene has CDR1 SGHRS and CDR2 YFSETQ. The CDR3 is made up of 12 amino acids.

The J gene is TRBJ1-3, the V gene TRBV9; tentatively, D is TRBD1 (6 bases). The length of the CDR3 is 17 residues. Germline CDR1 SGDLS, CDR2 YYNGEE. Trimming shortened V by 2 bases and J by 2 bases, and 17 bases separated the two germline ends. CDR3 in DNA: TGTGCCAGCAGCGTGGCCGGCGGGGGGCCCCCTGGAAACACCATATATTTT. Protein product: CASSVAGGGPPGNTIYF.

This clone has only one observation. The chain is built from TRBV5-4 and TRBJ2-3, with TRBD2 matching over 8 bases. CDR3 length: 15 amino acids. V lost 1 base and J lost 4; bases outside the gene matches: 5. The germline CDR1 and CDR2 sequences are SGHNT and YYREEE (reference sequence). As DNA, the CDR3 is TGTGCCAGCAGCTTGAAAAGCGGGAGACCAGATACGCAGTATTTT. Translating it yields CASSLKSGRPDTQYF. Using reference TRBV5-4 and TRBJ2-3 for the parts outside the CDR3, the full variable domain is ETGVTQSPTHLIKTRGQQVTLRCSSQSGHNTVSWYQQALGQGPQFIFQYYREEENGRGNFPPRFSGLQFPNYSSELNVNALELDDSALYLCASSLKSGRPDTQYFGPGTRLTVL.

V usage is TRBV28 and J usage is TRBJ2-7; no reliable D call. Germline CDR1 MDHEN, CDR2 SYDVKM. The CDR3 has 12 residues. The V end lost 7 bases, the J end lost 0 bases, and 7 bases lay between the germline ends. This chain's CDR3 is CASTRSSYEQYF. The CDR3 DNA sequence: TGTGCCAGCACTCGGAGCTCCTACGAGCAGTACTTC.

V and J are TRBV6-1 and TRBJ1-2; D gene ambiguous. This CDR3 has 13 amino acids. CDR1 MNHNS and CDR2 SASEGT come from the germline V gene. V was pared by 1 base and J by 8 bases, with 11 bases between. The CDR3 DNA is TGTGCCAGCAGTGAAGGGGTTTCTAGGGGCTACACCTTC. Residues: CASSEGVSRGYTF.

The chain uses TRBV2 and TRBJ1-2; 8 positions match TRBD1. The junction had 6 bases not matched to a gene; V was cut back by 5 bases and J by 10 bases. CDR3 length equals 12 residues. Germline V lookup: CDR1 SNHLY, CDR2 FYNNEI. The CDR3 bases are TGTGCCAGCAGTCGGGACAGGTCTATCTACACCTTC. It yields the protein CASSRDRSIYTF.

V and J are TRBV6-1 and TRBJ1-1, with D perhaps TRBD1 (5 bases). The CDR3 spans 15 residues. Trimming cost V 4 bases and J 3 bases, with 15 bases left between them. The germline gives CDR1 MNHNS, CDR2 SASEGT. The CDR3 loop reads CASSGFRGRDTEAFF. CDR3 coding DNA: TGTGCCAGCAGTGGGTTCCGAGGCAGGGACACTGAAGCTTTCTTT.

The DNA of the CDR3 is TGTGCCAGCAGTAAGCAGGGGGGAATTGGCCGTATGGGAGACGGGCCCACCGGGGAGCTGTTTTTT. Residues: CASSKQGGIGRMGDGPTGELFF. The genes are TRBV27 and TRBJ2-2; the D gene is possibly TRBD1 (7 bases). The length of the CDR3 is 22 residues. V lost 5 bases to trimming and J lost 4 bases, with 35 bases between them. CDR1 MNHEY and CDR2 SMNVEV come from the germline V gene (reference sequence).

The V call is TRBV9, the J call TRBJ2-7; 8 bases are a match to TRBD2. The CDR3 contains 13 residues. From germline, CDR1 is SGDLS and CDR2 YYNGEE. Trimming cost V 2 bases and J 4 bases; bases outside gene matches: 2. This CDR3 reads CASSVSGIYEQYF. CDR3 nucleotide sequence: TGTGCCAGCAGCGTTAGCGGGATTTACGAGCAGTACTTC.

The chain uses TRBV28 and TRBJ2-7, with D possibly called TRBD1 or TRBD2 (6 bases each). This CDR3 is 15 amino acids long. Trimming left V 7 bases short and J 7 bases short, with 23 bases between. Germline CDR1 reads MDHEN; CDR2 reads SYDVKM. The CDR3 DNA follows: TGTGCCAGCACTCCCGGGGGCGCCGGGTCTGGAGAGCAGTACTTC. Protein sequence: CASTPGGAGSGEQYF.

To note about this clone: The sample carries other DNA sequences with the same CDR3. The J gene is TRBJ2-5, the V gene TRBV15; a weak D match, TRBD1 (5 bases). V lost 0 bases, J lost 5 bases, and 13 bases lay in between. The CDR3 spans 15 residues. Germline CDR1 LNHNV, CDR2 YYDKDF (reference sequence). The CDR3 reads CATSRDRAGLETQYF. The CDR3 DNA is TGTGCCACCAGCAGAGATCGTGCAGGGCTGGAGACCCAGTACTTC. Full variable domain (rest looked up from reference TRBV15 and TRBJ2-5): DAMVIQNPRYQVTQFGKPVTLSCSQTLNHNVMYWYQQKSSQAPKLLFHYYDKDFNNEADTPDNFQSRRPNTSFCFLDIRSPGLGDTAMYLCATSRDRAGLETQYFGPGTRLLVL.

The V gene is TRBV7-9, the J gene TRBJ2-2; tentative D call: TRBD1 (6 bases). CDR3 length: 13 residues. The V and J ends lost 5 bases and 6 bases respectively, with 10 bases between them. Germline loops: CDR1 SEHNR, CDR2 FQNEAQ (reference sequence). CDR3 protein: CASSPNRAGELFF. CDR3 DNA: TGTGCCAGCAGCCCAAACAGGGCCGGGGAGCTGTTTTTT. Looking up the rest from reference TRBV7-9 and TRBJ2-2 gives the full variable domain: DTGVSQNPRHKITKRGQNVTFRCDPISEHNRLYWYRQTLGQGPEFLTYFQNEAQLEKSRLLSDRFSAERPKGSFSTLEIQRTEQGDSAMYLCASSPNRAGELFFGEGSRLTVL.

The CDR3 spells CAWGQGDYGYTF. DNA of the CDR3: TGTGCCTGGGGACAGGGGGACTATGGCTACACCTTC. The rearrangement uses TRBV30 and TRBJ1-2; 10 nucleotides line up with TRBD1. The junction had 0 bases not matched to a gene; V was cut back by 5 bases and J by 3 bases. The CDR3 loop spans 12 amino acids. From germline, CDR1 is GTSNPN and CDR2 SVGIG (reference sequence).

The gene calls are TRBV10-3 and TRBJ2-5; 12 bases match TRBD2. Germline V gives CDR1 ENHRY, CDR2 SYGVKD. The ends lost 10 bases at V and 3 bases at J; junction bases unmatched: 3. This CDR3 has 13 amino acids. CDR3 sequence reads: CATRLAGEETQYF. DNA of the CDR3: TGTGCCACCCGACTAGCGGGAGAAGAGACCCAGTACTTC.

The chain uses TRBV5-6 and TRBJ1-3; possible D gene TRBD1, 5 bases. This CDR3 has 15 amino acids. V was trimmed by 2 bases and J by 7 bases, leaving 16 bases between them. Germline V CDR1 and CDR2: SGHDT, YYEEEE. CDR3 loop: CASSFRQGRTNTIYF. DNA for the CDR3: TGTGCCAGCAGCTTTAGGCAGGGACGAACTAACACCATATATTTT.

The rearrangement joins TRBV7-9 to TRBJ2-2; D is undetermined. In germline, CDR1 is SEHNR, CDR2 FQNEAQ (reference sequence). V lost 8 bases to trimming and J lost 4 bases, with 14 bases between them. The CDR3 has 14 amino acids. CDR3: CASPKGARTGELFF. CDR3 nucleotides: TGTGCCAGCCCTAAGGGTGCGCGCACCGGGGAGCTGTTTTTT.

This chain joins TRBV6-5 and TRBJ1-2; D uncertain. The CDR3 extends over 11 amino acids. Germline V CDR1 and CDR2: MNHEY, SVGAGI. Trimming pared 10 bases from V and 3 bases from J, leaving 9 bases between. This CDR3 reads CATGPDYGYTF. CDR3 in DNA: TGTGCCACCGGGCCAGACTATGGCTACACCTTC.

The chain uses TRBV7-2 and TRBJ2-3; perhaps TRBD1 as D (6 bases). Germline V gene lookup returns CDR1 SGHTA and CDR2 FQGNSA. The CDR3 runs to 16 residues. V gave up 1 base and J gave up 2 bases, with 13 bases separating them. CDR3 protein: CASSLGLRTDTDTQYF. In DNA, the CDR3 is TGTGCCAGCAGCTTAGGGTTGAGGACAGACACAGATACGCAGTATTTT.